The 5 T cell receptor beta chains below all came from one sample that was sequenced in a study of blood T cell repertoires in COVID-19. Measured with immunoSEQ multiplex PCR; TCRdb has only the in-frame clones, and not every one. The sample carries 130,000 or so clones, around 81% recorded once. Sequenced: peripheral blood. These receptor sequences come from a woman aged 55-70 years with active or convalescent COVID-19.

This chain links TRBV24-1 with TRBJ2-2; 9 bases are shared with TRBD1. Trimming took 3 bases from V and 6 from J; bases not matched to a gene: 4. There are 15 residues in the CDR3. In germline, CDR1 is KGHDR, CDR2 SFDVKD. The CDR3 coding sequence is TGTGCCACCAGTGATCACAGGGGGCGCGCCGGGGAGCTGTTTTTT. Amino acids: CATSDHRGRAGELFF.

The chain combines TRBV11-2 with TRBJ2-3; D is uncertain. CDR1 SGHAT and CDR2 FQNNGV come from the germline V gene. V was trimmed by 1 base and J by 4 bases, leaving 3 bases between them. The CDR3 covers 12 residues. This CDR3 is CASSLVADTQYF. The CDR3 DNA reads TGTGCCAGCAGCTTAGTCGCAGATACGCAGTATTTT.

The genes are TRBV29-1 and TRBJ2-1, with D perhaps TRBD2 (5 bases). CDR3 length: 16 residues. Trimming left V 7 bases short and J 7 bases short, with 26 bases between. CDR1 is SQVTM, CDR2 ANQGSEA, per germline. The CDR3 DNA sequence: TGCAGCGCCCCCGTTCGTGTTCCGGGAATGGGGAATGAGCAGTTCTTC. Protein product: CSAPVRVPGMGNEQFF.

V and J are TRBV25-1 and TRBJ1-2, with D possibly being TRBD1 (6 bases). From germline, CDR1 is MGHDK and CDR2 SYGVNS. Trimming cost V 7 bases and J 5 bases, with 11 bases left between them. There are 12 residues in the CDR3. The CDR3 coding sequence is TGTGCCAGCATACAGGGAGAATATGGCTACACCTTC. Translating it yields CASIQGEYGYTF.

The chain joins TRBV28 to TRBJ1-5, with 8 positions matching TRBD1. Germline loops: CDR1 MDHEN, CDR2 SYDVKM. The J segment lost 15 bases and the V segment lost 5 bases, leaving 18 bases of the junction unmatched. The CDR3 covers 15 residues. The CDR3, as DNA: TGTGCCAGCAGTAGGTCCGGGACAGGAGGTGCACGAGGGCATTTT. It translates to CASSRSGTGGARGHF.